These T cell receptor beta chains were read from a single sample in a study of cytomegalovirus exposure and HLA in healthy donors. Here immunoSEQ multiplex PCR was the method, and the copy in TCRdb shows in-frame clones only, minus some. The sample has more than 150,000 clones, approximately 79% seen once. The sequenced material came from PBMCs. Every receptor here comes from a man aged 50-60 years in good health and CMV-seropositive. Both conserved end residues are trimmed from each CDR3. Fields, in order: J gene, V gene, CDR3 protein.

>TRBJ2-1|TRBV7-9
ASSLSLVPSSYNEQF
>TRBJ2-3|TRBV11-2
ASSLRDYTDTQY
>TRBJ2-3|TRBV7-9
ASSPVSGGTDTQY
>TRBJ1-1|TRBV6-5
ASSYGNRGQSEAF
>TRBJ2-3|TRBV2
ASTRKDIADTQY
>TRBJ2-2|TRBV27
ASSSPLAGGSAGELF
>TRBJ1-2|TRBV5-1
ASSLDRHYGYT
>TRBJ2-3|TRBV7-6
ASSPTLAGGQGTDTQY
>TRBJ2-7|TRBV9
ASSPRDSYLVSYEQY
>TRBJ1-1|TRBV2
ASSEQGYTEAF
>TRBJ2-1|TRBV11-3
ASSERTSVIQNEQF
>TRBJ2-5|TRBV20-1
SGGGPKTQY
>TRBJ1-1|TRBV10-3
AGGMGVEAF
>TRBJ2-7|TRBV28
ASSLGQGSYEQY
>TRBJ2-5|TRBV7-9
ATQRGGVDQETQY
>TRBJ1-1|TRBV2
ASRVDRNTEAF
>TRBJ1-4|TRBV15
ATSRAAGDRGRIATNEKLF
>TRBJ2-1|TRBV11-2
ASSFSRKTGGISNEQF
>TRBJ1-5|TRBV19
ASGPYGSNQPQH
>TRBJ1-4|TRBV9
ASTVGPGTTNEKLF
>TRBJ1-4|TRBV7-9
ASSSEGATNEKLF
>TRBJ2-3|TRBV7-2
ASSLGPGTDTQY
>TRBJ2-6|TRBV5-1
ASSFRGRAGANVLT
>TRBJ2-4|TRBV30
AWRRRQGAKNIQY
>TRBJ2-4|TRBV2
ASTTERLIAKNIQY